This paragraph reports one TCR beta chain. Deletions cut 7 bases from V and 4 bases from J, with 10 bases between. CDR1 is MNHEY, CDR2 SMNVEV, per germline (reference sequence). This CDR3 region has 13 residues. The data were taken from a study of blood T cell repertoires in COVID-19. Study information: Samples taken during acute and convalescent COVID-19 were collected in the United States, Italy and Spain.

The assay was immunoSEQ multiplex PCR, and TCRdb's table has in-frame clones only and misses some. Counted here are around 350,000 clones, more than 85% occurring once; the ten biggest clones make up 3%. This sequence originates from a human donor in a cohort sampled during active COVID-19. The rearrangement uses TRBV27 and TRBJ2-2; no clear D. Sequenced input: peripheral blood. The CDR3: CASKDTPTGELFF. CDR3 nucleotide sequence: TGTGCCAGCAAAGACACACCCACCGGGGAGCTGTTTTTT.